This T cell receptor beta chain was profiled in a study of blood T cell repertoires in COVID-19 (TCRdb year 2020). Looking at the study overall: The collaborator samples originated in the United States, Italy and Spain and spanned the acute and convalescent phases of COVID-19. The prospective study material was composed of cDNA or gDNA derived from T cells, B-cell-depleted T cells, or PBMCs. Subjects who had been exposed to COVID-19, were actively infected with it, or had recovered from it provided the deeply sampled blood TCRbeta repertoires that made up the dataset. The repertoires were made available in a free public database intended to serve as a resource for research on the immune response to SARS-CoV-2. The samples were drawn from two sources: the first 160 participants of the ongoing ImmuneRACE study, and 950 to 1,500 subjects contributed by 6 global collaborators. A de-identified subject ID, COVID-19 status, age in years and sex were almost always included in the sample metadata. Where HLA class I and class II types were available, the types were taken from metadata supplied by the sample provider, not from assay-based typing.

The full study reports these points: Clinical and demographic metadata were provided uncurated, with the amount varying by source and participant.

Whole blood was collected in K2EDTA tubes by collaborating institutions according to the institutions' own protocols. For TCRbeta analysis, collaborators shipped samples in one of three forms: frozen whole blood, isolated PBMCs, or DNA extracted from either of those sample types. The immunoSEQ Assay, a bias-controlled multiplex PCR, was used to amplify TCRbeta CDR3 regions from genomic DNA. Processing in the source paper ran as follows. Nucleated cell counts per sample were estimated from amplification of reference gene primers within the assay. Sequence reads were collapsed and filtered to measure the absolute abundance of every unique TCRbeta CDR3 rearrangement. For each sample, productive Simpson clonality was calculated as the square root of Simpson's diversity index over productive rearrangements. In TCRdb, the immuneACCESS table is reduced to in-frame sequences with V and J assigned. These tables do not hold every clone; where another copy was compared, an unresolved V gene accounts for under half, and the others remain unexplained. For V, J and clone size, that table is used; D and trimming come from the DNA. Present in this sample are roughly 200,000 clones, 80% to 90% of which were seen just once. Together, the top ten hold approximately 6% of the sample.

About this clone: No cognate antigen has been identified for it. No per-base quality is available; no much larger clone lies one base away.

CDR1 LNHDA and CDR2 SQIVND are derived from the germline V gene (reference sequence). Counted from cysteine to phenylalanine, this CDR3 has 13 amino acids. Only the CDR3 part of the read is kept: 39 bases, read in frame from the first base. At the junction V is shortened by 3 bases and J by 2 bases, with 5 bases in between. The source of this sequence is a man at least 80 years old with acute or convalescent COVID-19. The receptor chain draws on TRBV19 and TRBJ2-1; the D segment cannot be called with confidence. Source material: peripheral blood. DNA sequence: TGTGCCAGTAGTATGGGCACCTACAATGAGCAGTTCTTC. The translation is CASSMGTYNEQFF.